Following are 28 T cell receptor beta chains from one sample sequenced in a study of CD8+CD57+ T cells in acquired aplastic anemia. By flow cytometry, patients selected for sequencing had shown an expansion of CD8+CD57+ cells. Genomic DNA provided the template from which TCR beta VDJ and CDR3 profiles were obtained. TCRdb redid the calling of the reads with MiXCR, one entry per CDR3 protein. This sample has approximately 150,000 distinct CDR3 sequences, with around 48% found just once. The sequenced sample consisted of sorted CD4+, CD8+, or CD8+CD57+ T cells (not recorded which) from PBMCs. Every receptor here comes from a human donor with aplastic anemia.

At least ten counts were recorded for this clonotype. The chain links TRBV2 to TRBJ1-5; tentative D call: TRBD1 (5 bases). Germline loops: CDR1 SNHLY, CDR2 FYNNEI. This CDR3 is built from 15 residues. Deletions cut 6 bases from V and 6 bases from J, with 18 bases between. The CDR3 is CASRHTTRVGQPQHF. The CDR3 bases are TGTGCCAGCAGACATACCACCAGGGTGGGTCAGCCCCAGCATTTT.

Of note for this clonotype: A read error may be the cause here, since a much bigger clone is one base away. CDR3 sequence reads: CAISGLAGARDTQYF. In DNA, the CDR3 is TGTGCCATCAGTGGACTAGCGGGGGCCCGAGATACGCAGTATTTT. The V gene is TRBV10-3, the J gene TRBJ2-3; 12 bases fit TRBD2. V lost 4 bases, J lost 5 bases, and 4 bases stayed unmatched. CDR3 length: 15 residues. The germline CDR1 and CDR2 sequences are ENHRY and SYGVKD.

This clonotype has ten or more counts. V usage is TRBV6-1 and J usage is TRBJ1-5; 8 bases agree with TRBD1. CDR3 length: 14 residues. Trimming cost V 6 bases and J 7 bases; bases outside gene matches: 8. Germline CDR1 MNHNS, CDR2 SASEGT. This chain's CDR3 is CASREGDRGQPQHF. The CDR3 DNA sequence: TGTGCCAGCAGGGAGGGAGACAGGGGCCAGCCCCAGCATTTT.

The chain is built from TRBV4-3 and TRBJ2-7, with 7 bases lining up with TRBD1. The CDR3 loop spans 15 amino acids. V trimming: 0 bases; J trimming: 3 bases; junction bases outside the gene matches: 5. CDR1 and CDR2 from the germline V gene are LGHNA and YSLEER. CDR3: CASSQENRGFYEQYF. The DNA of the CDR3 is TGCGCCAGCAGCCAAGAGAACAGGGGTTTCTACGAGCAGTACTTC.

The chain is built from TRBV15 and TRBJ1-5; D call uncertain. Trimming left V 1 base short and J 0 bases short, with 13 bases between. The CDR3 covers 17 residues. Germline loops: CDR1 LNHNV, CDR2 YYDKDF (reference sequence). CDR3 protein: CATSRAGQDYSNQPQHF. The CDR3 DNA reads as TGTGCCACCAGCAGAGCGGGCCAGGACTATAGCAATCAGCCCCAGCATTTT.

Comments on this clonotype: A single base separates this from a much larger clone, so it may be a read error. It is likely a read error, because the conserved phenylalanine at the end of the CDR3 is missing. The V call is TRBV27, the J call TRBJ2-5; D possibly corresponds to TRBD1 (5 bases). V was clipped by 6 bases and J by 0 bases, with 11 bases between them. The CDR3 is 14 amino acids. Per germline, CDR1 MNHEY and CDR2 SMNVEV (reference sequence). The CDR3 region has the DNA TGTGCCAGCAGCCGGACACCGTACCAAGAGACCCAGTACCTC. Translation: CASSRTPYQETQYL.

The J gene is TRBJ1-6, the V gene TRBV10-2; no clear D gene. Looked up from germline, CDR1 is WSHSY and CDR2 is SAAADI. The CDR3 runs 13 residues. Trimming cost V 2 bases and J 9 bases, with 8 bases left between them. The CDR3 protein is CASSEDLVSPLHF. The CDR3 DNA is TGCGCCAGCAGTGAGGATCTGGTTTCACCCCTCCACTTT.

This clonotype was recorded many times. The CDR3 region has the DNA TGTGCCACCAGTGATCCCAAACGGGAGGGGTCAATAGATACGCAGTATTTT. Its protein product is CATSDPKREGSIDTQYF. The chain uses TRBV24-1 and TRBJ2-3, with 8 bases that match TRBD2. CDR3 length equals 17 residues. Germline V gene data show CDR1 as KGHDR and CDR2 as SFDVKD. V was clipped by 3 bases and J by 5 bases; unmatched bases: 12.

The CDR3 region has the DNA TGTGCCAGCAGCCACCGGGACAGACCATACAATGAGCAGTTCTTC. This translates into CASSHRDRPYNEQFF. This rearrangement joins TRBV4-2 to TRBJ2-1; the match to TRBD1 covers 7 bases. Germline CDR1 LGHNA, CDR2 YNFKEQ. The CDR3 covers 15 residues. V lost 3 bases to trimming and J lost 4 bases; unmatched junction nucleotides: 6.

This clonotype was counted many times. V usage is TRBV20-1 and J usage is TRBJ2-5, with D possibly TRBD2 on 5 matching bases. V lost 5 bases and J 2 bases, leaving 12 bases between the germline ends. The CDR3 length is 13 residues. CDR1 is DFQATT, CDR2 SNEGSKA, per germline (reference sequence). CDR3 sequence: CSARFGLQETQYF. Here the CDR3 DNA reads TGCAGTGCTCGATTCGGACTTCAAGAGACCCAGTACTTC.

This clonotype came up many times. The rearrangement joins TRBV19 to TRBJ2-1; tentatively, D is TRBD2 (5 bases). Trimming left V 5 bases short and J 2 bases short, with 10 bases between. This CDR3 region has 14 residues. The V gene's germline CDR1 is LNHDA and CDR2 SQIVND (reference sequence). The CDR3 region is CASSVEGTYNEQFF. The CDR3 DNA reads TGTGCCAGTAGTGTCGAGGGAACCTACAATGAGCAGTTCTTC.

This clonotype was observed a single time. The chain's CDR3 is CASQRLAGGQETQYF. The CDR3 nucleotides are TGCGCCAGTCAGCGACTAGCGGGAGGTCAAGAGACCCAGTACTTC. This rearrangement joins TRBV5-1 to TRBJ2-5; 13 nucleotides align to TRBD2. CDR3 length: 15 residues. The V and J ends lost 8 bases and 2 bases, in that order; junction bases with no gene match: 6. Germline CDR1 SGHRS, CDR2 YFSETQ.

This clonotype was seen repeatedly, ten times or more. The V gene is TRBV7-2, the J gene TRBJ2-5; 11 bases are a match to TRBD1. The CDR3 has 16 amino acids. Trimming cost V 5 bases and J 2 bases; bases outside gene matches: 7. Per germline, CDR1 SGHTA and CDR2 FQGNSA. CDR3 sequence: CASSQGGTGGQETQYF. The CDR3 bases are TGTGCCAGCAGCCAAGGGGGGACAGGGGGACAAGAGACCCAGTACTTC.

This sequence joins TRBV7-2 and TRBJ1-1; D may be TRBD1 (5 bases). This CDR3 spans 13 amino acids. CDR1 is SGHTA and CDR2 is FQGNSA in the germline V gene. V dropped 6 bases and J dropped 0 bases, with 8 bases sitting between them. CDR3 nucleotide sequence: TGTGCCAGCAGAAGACAGTTGAACACTGAAGCTTTCTTT. Amino acids: CASRRQLNTEAFF.

This clonotype was observed a few times. This chain links TRBV20-1 with TRBJ1-1; D uncertain. V dropped 3 bases and J dropped 0 bases, with 11 bases sitting between them. This CDR3 is 14 amino acids long. Germline lookup yields CDR1 DFQATT and CDR2 SNEGSKA (reference sequence). The CDR3 region is CSASFRLMNTEAFF. CDR3 sequence (DNA): TGCAGTGCTAGCTTTAGGCTCATGAACACTGAAGCTTTCTTT.

This clonotype was observed many times. This chain joins TRBV19 and TRBJ2-2; 10 nucleotides align to TRBD1. This CDR3 is 16 amino acids long. V dropped 10 bases and J dropped 3; count of bases not matched to a gene: 11. CDR1 is LNHDA and CDR2 is SQIVND in the germline V gene (reference sequence). DNA of the CDR3: TGTGCCACAAACTCCGGGACAGGGGTGGACACCGGGGAGCTGTTTTTT. Translation gives CATNSGTGVDTGELFF. The entire variable domain, with the rest obtained from reference TRBV19 and TRBJ2-2, is as follows: DGGITQSPKYLFRKEGQNVTLSCEQNLNHDAMYWYRQDPGQGLRLIYYSQIVNDFQKGDIAEGYSVSREKKESFPLTVTSAQKNPTAFYLCATNSGTGVDTGELFFGEGSRLTVL.

In its sample, this clonotype was seen many times. The J gene is TRBJ2-5, the V gene TRBV12-3 or TRBV12-4; no reliable D call. Trimming shortened V by 4 bases and J by 6 bases, and 6 bases separated the two germline ends. The CDR3 consists of 11 residues. This CDR3 reads CASSSGKTQYF. The CDR3 DNA follows: TGTGCCAGCAGTTCTGGAAAGACCCAGTACTTC.

To note about this clonotype: The junction departs from the called germline gene at one end, perhaps through a read error. J is TRBJ2-3 and V is TRBV12-3 or TRBV12-4; 7 nucleotides align to TRBD2. The CDR3 is 17 amino acids. CDR3 bases: TGTTCCAGCAGCCCGCTGATGGGGGGGGGAAGCACAGATACGCAGTATTTT. Its translation is CSSSPLMGGGSTDTQYF.

This clonotype was observed a few times. The J gene is TRBJ1-1, the V gene TRBV12-3 or TRBV12-4; 10 bases map to TRBD1. V was pared by 3 bases and J by 5 bases, with 15 bases of the junction left unmatched. The CDR3 length is 18 residues. The DNA for the CDR3 is TGTGCCAGCAGTTTTAGGTCAGGTCCGACAGGGGGCGCGACTGAAGCTTTCTTT. Translated: CASSFRSGPTGGATEAFF.

This clonotype was picked up many times. The J gene is TRBJ1-2, the V gene TRBV3-1, with D perhaps TRBD1 (5 bases). The CDR3 totals 13 residues. Germline V lookup: CDR1 LGHDT, CDR2 YNNKEL (reference sequence). Trimming pared 4 bases from V and 2 bases from J, leaving 8 bases between. In nucleotides, the CDR3 is TGTGCCAGCAGCCCACGGACAAACTATGGCTACACCTTC. It is translated as CASSPRTNYGYTF.

This clonotype came up many times. The chain uses TRBV20-1 and TRBJ2-1, with TRBD2 matching over 10 bases. The CDR3 runs to 13 residues. Germline V lookup: CDR1 DFQATT, CDR2 SNEGSKA (reference sequence). The J segment lost 6 bases and the V segment lost 8 bases, leaving 7 bases of the junction unmatched. CDR3 sequence reads: CSQTGTSVNEQFF. CDR3 DNA: TGCAGTCAAACCGGGACTAGCGTCAATGAGCAGTTCTTC.

The chain combines TRBV10-3 with TRBJ2-6, with TRBD1 identical over 7 bases. With V trimmed by 6 bases and J by 1 base, 6 bases remained unmatched. Germline V lookup: CDR1 ENHRY, CDR2 SYGVKD. The CDR3 totals 16 residues. CDR3 DNA: TGTGCCATCAGCCGGGACAGATTTTCTGGGGCCAACGTCCTGACTTTC. It encodes CAISRDRFSGANVLTF.

This clonotype came up a few times. This chain connects TRBV2 to TRBJ1-5, with D perhaps matching TRBD1 (5 bases). This CDR3 spans 15 amino acids. Germline CDR1 is SNHLY and CDR2 is FYNNEI. V lost 2 bases, J lost 2 bases, and 10 bases lay in between. CDR3 in DNA: TGTGCCAGCAGTGAATGGGGGTCGGGCAATCAGCCCCAGCATTTT. It yields the protein CASSEWGSGNQPQHF. The entire variable domain, with the rest obtained from reference TRBV2 and TRBJ1-5, is as follows: EPEVTQTPSHQVTQMGQEVILRCVPISNHLYFYWYRQILGQKVEFLVSFYNNEISEKSEIFDDQFSVERPDGSNFTLKIRSTKLEDSAMYFCASSEWGSGNQPQHFGDGTRLSIL.

The chain combines TRBV19 with TRBJ1-1, with D unclear. The CDR3 sequence is 12 residues long. V was clipped by 6 bases and J by 4 bases, with 9 bases between them. CDR1 is LNHDA and CDR2 is SQIVND in the germline V gene (reference sequence). The CDR3 loop is CASRAGSTEAFF. The CDR3, as DNA: TGTGCCAGTAGGGCTGGGAGCACTGAAGCTTTCTTT. Variable domain in full (rest from reference TRBV19 and TRBJ1-1): DGGITQSPKYLFRKEGQNVTLSCEQNLNHDAMYWYRQDPGQGLRLIYYSQIVNDFQKGDIAEGYSVSREKKESFPLTVTSAQKNPTAFYLCASRAGSTEAFFGQGTRLTVV.

In this sample, this clonotype turned up once. This chain uses TRBV29-1 with TRBJ1-5; D is uncertain. The CDR3 has 13 residues. The ends were cut back, 4 bases at V and 1 base at J, with 8 bases in the middle. CDR1 is SQVTM, CDR2 ANQGSEA, per germline. This chain's CDR3 is CSVVGGSNQPQHF. The CDR3 bases are TGCAGCGTTGTTGGAGGGAGCAATCAGCCCCAGCATTTT.

Only a few counts were recorded for this clonotype. The chain combines TRBV7-9 with TRBJ2-7, with TRBD1 matching over 9 bases. The V gene's germline CDR1 is SEHNR and CDR2 FQNEAQ (reference sequence). V gave up 7 bases and J gave up 5 bases; unmatched junction bases: 12. The length of the CDR3 is 15 residues. As DNA, the CDR3 is TGTGCCAGCACCCATCTAGGGACAGGGCGCGACGAGCAGTACTTC. It codes for CASTHLGTGRDEQYF.

This clonotype was found many times. The chain carries TRBV6-1 and TRBJ1-2; D gene unclear. V shed 2 bases and J shed 2 bases, with 6 bases lying between them. This CDR3 contains 13 residues. Germline V lookup: CDR1 MNHNS, CDR2 SASEGT. The chain's CDR3 is CASSERKNYGYTF. The CDR3 bases are TGTGCCAGCAGTGAACGCAAGAACTATGGCTACACCTTC.

Details on this clonotype: One end of the junction fails to match germline, which may point to a read error. The V call is TRBV25-1, the J call TRBJ2-7; no reliable D call. Per germline, CDR1 MGHDK and CDR2 SYGVNS. The CDR3 consists of 13 residues. CDR3: CASSDLVPYDQYF. DNA of the CDR3: TGTGCCAGCAGTGATTTAGTCCCGTACGATCAGTACTTC.